The next 13 T cell receptor beta chains were all read from a single sample in a study of molecular identifiers for immune sequencing clone quantification. TCRdb reprocessed the PCR reads via MiXCR and lists one record per CDR3 protein. In the table there are 490,000 or so distinct CDR3 sequences, around 23% of which are singletons. Sequencing was done on a sample of naive CD8+ T cells from blood, with Jurkat cell RNA spiked in. The subset was: FACS-sorted CD8+CD4-CCR7+CD45RA+ naive T cells. These receptors were collected from a human donor in good health. Some libraries in this study had Jurkat cell RNA spiked in.

This clonotype was observed a handful of times. DNA for the CDR3: TGTGCCACCAGTGATTTAACGGGCTCCACTCAGTACTTC. Protein: CATSDLTGSTQYF. The chain couples TRBV24-1 to TRBJ2-4; no clear D. The germline gives CDR1 KGHDR, CDR2 SFDVKD. Trimming pared 1 base from V and 12 bases from J, leaving 12 bases between. The CDR3 loop spans 13 amino acids.

Points on this clonotype: The junction shows a germline mismatch at one end, possibly a read error. V and J are TRBV4-1 and TRBJ2-2; 10 nucleotides line up with TRBD2. CDR1 is MGHRA, CDR2 YSYEKL, per germline. This CDR3 region has 17 residues. CDR3 sequence (DNA): TGCACCAGCAGCCAAGATGGGTTAGCGGGGGGTACCGGGGAGCTGTTTTTT. The encoded protein is CTSSQDGLAGGTGELFF.

The chain carries TRBV6-5 and TRBJ2-1; 7 bases are shared with TRBD1. This CDR3 contains 16 residues. Germline V CDR1 and CDR2: MNHEY, SVGAGI. The junction had 8 bases not matched to a gene; V was cut back by 0 bases and J by 6 bases. Written as DNA, the CDR3 is TGTGCCAGCAGTTACTCGGACGACAGGGAAGGCAATGAGCAGTTCTTC. It codes for CASSYSDDREGNEQFF.

Many counts were recorded for this clonotype. This chain connects TRBV7-9 to TRBJ2-5, with D perhaps TRBD2 (5 bases). The CDR3 length is 15 residues. Trimming left V 1 base short and J 1 base short, with 10 bases between. Germline CDR1 and CDR2: SEHNR and FQNEAQ (reference sequence). The CDR3 is CASSLGAVTQETQYF. The CDR3 DNA is TGTGCCAGCAGCTTAGGAGCGGTGACCCAAGAGACCCAGTACTTC. Full variable domain (missing parts from reference TRBV7-9 and TRBJ2-5): DTGVSQNPRHKITKRGQNVTFRCDPISEHNRLYWYRQTLGQGPEFLTYFQNEAQLEKSRLLSDRFSAERPKGSFSTLEIQRTEQGDSAMYLCASSLGAVTQETQYFGPGTRLLVL.

On this clonotype: This CDR3 fails to terminate in the conserved phenylalanine or tryptophan, so it likely reflects a read error. The J gene is TRBJ2-6, the V gene TRBV5-1, with no clear D. This CDR3 contains 16 residues. Deletions cut 0 bases from V and 4 bases from J, with 11 bases between. Germline loops: CDR1 SGHRS, CDR2 YFSETQ. The CDR3 region has the DNA TGCGCCAGCAGCTTGGCTATGGGCAGAGGGGCCAACGTCCTGACTCTC. This translates into CASSLAMGRGANVLTL.

With regard to this clonotype: This may be a read error: a much more frequent sequence differs by one nucleotide. The chain links TRBV4-3 to TRBJ2-2; D perhaps matches TRBD1 (6 bases). The CDR3 totals 16 residues. Per the germline V gene, CDR1 is LGHNA and CDR2 is YSLEER. Trimming pared 0 bases from V and 7 bases from J, leaving 15 bases between. In DNA, the CDR3 is TGCGCCAGCAGCCAAGATGGCCAGGGGAGCATCGGGGAGCTGTTTTTT. Encoded protein: CASSQDGQGSIGELFF.

The genes are TRBV18 and TRBJ2-1; 7 bases align to TRBD1. The V gene end was trimmed by 3 bases and the J gene end by 3 bases; junction bases not matched to a gene: 8. The germline V gene has CDR1 KGHSH and CDR2 LQKENI. The CDR3 runs 16 residues. The CDR3 DNA reads as TGTGCCAGCTCACCCGAACCAGGGGGTAGCTACAATGAGCAGTTCTTC. This translates into CASSPEPGGSYNEQFF.

This clonotype was found a few times. The rearrangement links TRBV4-1 to TRBJ1-1; no firm D call. Germline V gives CDR1 MGHRA, CDR2 YSYEKL. Trimming stripped 2 bases from V and 1 base from J, with 5 bases between. This CDR3 has 13 residues. The CDR3 loop is CASSQSPNTEAFF. The CDR3 DNA is TGCGCCAGCAGCCAATCCCCGAACACTGAAGCTTTCTTT.

This clonotype occurred many times. The rearrangement links TRBV7-2 to TRBJ2-1, with D uncertain. Germline V gene data show CDR1 as SGHTA and CDR2 as FQGNSA. The CDR3 spans 14 residues. V lost 3 bases and J 11 bases, leaving 17 bases between the germline ends. Written as DNA, the CDR3 is TGTGCCAGCAGCTTGGGCCTGCCGATCGTTCAGCAGTTCTTC. This encodes CASSLGLPIVQQFF.

This clonotype was detected many times. The chain joins TRBV7-9 to TRBJ2-3; perhaps TRBD2 as D (6 bases). The CDR3 contains 16 residues. The germline V and J ends were trimmed by 3 bases and 0 bases, with 13 bases remaining between them. Germline V gene sequence: CDR1 SEHNR, CDR2 FQNEAQ (reference sequence). The CDR3 here is CASSFIADPSTDTQYF. The CDR3, as DNA: TGTGCCAGCAGCTTCATAGCGGACCCTAGCACAGATACGCAGTATTTT.

This clonotype was counted only a few times. This sequence joins TRBV6-5 and TRBJ2-6; 9 bases are a match to TRBD1. This CDR3 contains 18 residues. Looked up from germline, CDR1 is MNHEY and CDR2 is SVGAGI. Trimming took 5 bases from V and 1 from J; bases not matched to a gene: 9. The CDR3 DNA reads TGTGCCAGCAGTACCCCCGGGACAGGGAGGTCTGGGGCCAACGTCCTGACTTTC. Its translation: CASSTPGTGRSGANVLTF.

This clonotype was counted a few times. This chain uses TRBV9 with TRBJ2-7; no definite D call. The CDR3 runs 15 residues. Trimming pared 0 bases from V and 3 bases from J, leaving 13 bases between. CDR1 and CDR2 (germline): SGDLS, YYNGEE. The CDR3: CASSVGPGQNYEQYF. The CDR3 coding sequence is TGTGCCAGCAGCGTAGGTCCGGGCCAGAACTACGAGCAGTACTTC.

This chain links TRBV2 with TRBJ2-7, with D possibly being TRBD2 (5 bases). Trimming took off 7 bases at V and 4 bases at J, with 11 bases between the two ends. CDR1 SNHLY and CDR2 FYNNEI come from the germline V gene. This CDR3 has 12 residues. CDR3: CASKDTSYEQYF. The CDR3 nucleotides are TGTGCCAGCAAAGACACTAGTTACGAGCAGTACTTC.